This entry concerns a single T cell receptor beta chain. It has no known antigen specificity. No base quality values were provided; no much bigger clone lies one nucleotide off. Genomic DNA was isolated from the sorted cells so that the TCRbeta CDR3 region could be sequenced. The immunoSEQ Assay was used to sequence the TCRbeta CDR3 regions. As stored in TCRdb, this immuneACCESS dataset retains in-frame rearrangements with V and J assigned. A fraction of the clones does not appear; measured against another copy, unresolved V genes explain less than half of the discrepancy, and the remainder lacks a known reason. Within this sample are about 60,000 clones, with about 89% of them counted one time only. 14% of the sample lies in the top ten. Patients with a history of autoimmune disease or receiving systemic immunosuppression were excluded from the trial. Peripheral blood for TCR sequencing was drawn from every dose cohort at baseline, at cycle 4 day 1 and at cycle 7 day 1. Samples were obtained from an open-label, multicenter, first-in-human phase I dose-escalation trial of ivuxolimab. Adults with locally advanced or metastatic melanoma, renal cell carcinoma, hepatocellular carcinoma or head and neck squamous cell carcinoma were enrolled in the trial. Before TCR sequencing, CD4+ T cells and CD8+ T cells from peripheral blood were sorted into separate populations.

This specimen comes from a study of OX40 agonist ivuxolimab in advanced cancers. Concerning the study at large: Ivuxolimab was a fully human IgG2 agonistic monoclonal antibody targeting the costimulatory receptor OX40 (CD134). Intravenous ivuxolimab was administered to patients every 2 weeks at six dose levels: 0.01, 0.1, 0.3, 1.5, 3 and 10 mg/kg. Of the roughly 54 patients in dose escalation, about 20 had hepatocellular carcinoma, about 15 had melanoma, 9 had renal cell carcinoma and 9 had head and neck cancer. A male proportion of roughly 80% and a mean age of around 60 years, ranging from roughly 23 to 90, were recorded for the dose-escalation cohort. Patients were allowed to have had prior anti-PD-1, anti-PD-L1 or anti-CTLA-4 therapy, and less than 45% of the dose-escalation patients had previously received checkpoint inhibitors. Partial responses occurred in three dose-escalation patients, of whom one had hepatocellular carcinoma and two had cutaneous melanoma. Peripheral TCRbeta sequencing aimed to test whether ivuxolimab altered TCR sequence diversity and caused clonal T-cell expansion. The paper reports the monotherapy dose-escalation portion (N of about 47 patients) of the phase I ivuxolimab trial.

V gives up 9 bases and J gives up 4 bases, and the segment between their germline ends measures 13 bases. Spanning cysteine to phenylalanine, the CDR3 consists of 13 amino acids. The only DNA kept is the CDR3, 39 bases in frame from the first base. The germline V gene (reference sequence) yields LNHDA for CDR1 and SQIVND for CDR2. The paper as a whole reports these results and caveats: The antigen specificity of the peripheral T cells that underwent clonal expansion was not determined. At doses of 0.1 to 3.0 mg/kg, clonal expansion of both CD4+ and CD8+ blood T cells was observed from baseline to week 6. In the 0.1-3.0 mg/kg groups, partial responders had among the lowest normalized peripheral clonal expansion, particularly in CD8+ T cells. On average, CD8+ T cells showed more expanded clones than CD4+ T cells after ivuxolimab. Low levels of normalized T-cell clonal expansion were also seen in some patients who did not respond.

The rearranged segments are TRBV19 and TRBJ1-3; no D gene is confidently identified. The receptor's source is an adult with an advanced solid tumor such as melanoma, head and neck, liver or kidney cancer. Here the sequenced sample was CD4+ or CD8+ T cells sorted from blood, taken in a trial of the OX40 agonist ivuxolimab. The DNA sequence reads TGTGCCAGCCCTAAGACGGCCGGAAACACCATATATTTT. It encodes CASPKTAGNTIYF.